The rows below give T cell receptor beta chains drawn from one sample of a study of shared clonotypes between healthy human individuals. TCRdb's table, derived via immunoSEQ multiplex PCR, lists solely in-frame clones and lacks some. The repertoire consists of 2 million to 2.5 million clones, with less than 95% occurring once and the leading ten covering approximately 0.41%. Sequencing was performed on naive CD4+ T cells from PBMCs. These TCRs come from a man aged 18 to 30 in good health. Some clones in this sample may be carry-over from other donors' samples. Each CDR3 is given with its conserved first and last residue. Fields, in order: CDR3 length, J gene, clone size, D gene, V gene, CDR3 DNA, CDR3 protein. The D gene is left open where the match is weak. Size tells how often a clone was seen (once, few, many) or the class of an expanded clone, and some rows leave it out.

>15|TRBJ1-5|-|-|TRBV13
TGTGCCAGCAGCACCGGGGGTGACGGCAATCAGCCCCAGCATTTT
CASSTGGDGNQPQHF
>12|TRBJ2-7|-|-|TRBV11-2
TGTGCCAGCAGCTTAGATTTCTACGAGCAGTACTTC
CASSLDFYEQYF
>17|TRBJ2-3|-|-|TRBV15
TGTGCCACCAGCAGAGAGTCCCGGGGGCGCGGGACAGATACGCAGTATTTT
CATSRESRGRGTDTQYF
>14|TRBJ2-7|-|TRBD1|TRBV2
TGTGCCAGCAGTGAAGCGGGACAGGGCAGCGAGCAGTACTTC
CASSEAGQGSEQYF
>13|TRBJ2-5|-|-|TRBV18
TGTGCCAGCTCACCACCGTCCCCGGGAGAGCAGTACTTC
CASSPPSPGEQYF
>15|TRBJ2-5|-|-|TRBV28
TGTGCCAGCAGTTCTGGCCGGGGCAGGGGAGAGACCCAGTACTTC
CASSSGRGRGETQYF
>14|TRBJ2-1|-|-|TRBV9
TGTGCCAGCAGCGTAGGGGTGTCTTACAATGAGCAGTTCTTC
CASSVGVSYNEQFF
>14|TRBJ1-1|-|-|TRBV7-2
TGTGCCAGCAGCTTAGTGGGAGTTAACACTGAAGCTTTCTTT
CASSLVGVNTEAFF
>24|TRBJ1-1|-|TRBD1|TRBV5-1
TGCGCCAGCAGCTTTTCGTCCGACGGAGGCGGGACAGGGCCTTTAAGCAACCCCGTCCCACAAGCTTTCTTT
CASSFSSDGGGTGPLSNPVPQAFF
>15|TRBJ2-2|once|TRBD1|TRBV28
TGTGCCAGCAGTCCAGGGGGCGAAAACACCGGGGAGCTGTTTTTT
CASSPGGENTGELFF
>15|TRBJ2-7|-|-|TRBV25-1
TGTGCCAGCAGTGAGTTTACAAAGGGAGGGGGGGAGCAGTACTTC
CASSEFTKGGGEQYF
>12|TRBJ2-3|-|-|TRBV7-3
TGTGCCAGCAGCTCATCGGGAGATACGCAGTATTTT
CASSSSGDTQYF
>14|TRBJ2-5|-|-|TRBV28
TGTGCCAGCAGTACGCCCGACCCCTACGGGACCCAGTACTTC
CASSTPDPYGTQYF
>15|TRBJ2-2|once|TRBD1|TRBV27
TGTGCCAGCAGAAGACAGGGTGTTATCACCGGGGAGCTGTTTTTT
CASRRQGVITGELFF
>17|TRBJ2-4|-|-|TRBV19
TGTGCCAGTAGTCCCCGAGCGGAGGGGGTAAGCAAAAACATTCAGTACTTC
CASSPRAEGVSKNIQYF
>17|TRBJ1-6|-|TRBD1|TRBV9
TGTGCCAGCAGCTCCTGGGACAGGAGAGGTCATAATTCACCCCTCCACTTT
CASSSWDRRGHNSPLHF
>16|TRBJ1-5|-|-|TRBV15
TGTGCCACCAGCACTCGGGACCCCAATAGCAATCAGCCCCAGCATTTT
CATSTRDPNSNQPQHF
>14|TRBJ2-1|-|TRBD2|TRBV5-1
TGCGCCAGCAAAGGCAGCGGGAGTTACAATGAGCAGTTCTTC
CASKGSGSYNEQFF
>14|TRBJ1-3|-|TRBD1|TRBV30
TGTGCCTGGAGTACAGGGGGCGCTGGAAACACCATATATTTT
CAWSTGGAGNTIYF
>14|TRBJ2-4|-|-|TRBV4-1
TGCGCCAGCAGCCAAGACAGGGGTAAAAACATTCAGTACTTC
CASSQDRGKNIQYF
>14|TRBJ1-1|-|TRBD1|TRBV5-4
TGTGCCAGCAGCTGGGGACAGGGAAAGTATGAAGCTTTCTTT
CASSWGQGKYEAFF
>15|TRBJ1-2|-|TRBD1|TRBV4-1
TGCGCCAGCAGCCACCCTGACAGGGGTAACTATGGCTACACCTTC
CASSHPDRGNYGYTF
>15|TRBJ2-1|-|TRBD2|TRBV2
TGTGCCAGCAGTGATGGCGGGAGGAGCTACAATGAGCAGTTCTTC
CASSDGGRSYNEQFF
>16|TRBJ1-1|-|TRBD1|TRBV18
TGTGCCAGCTCACCCTGGACAGGCGTCATGAACACTGAAGCTTTCTTT
CASSPWTGVMNTEAFF
>17|TRBJ2-3|-|-|TRBV5-1
TGCGCCAGCAGCCGCCGAGGTCCGGAACGGAGCACAGATACGCAGTATTTT
CASSRRGPERSTDTQYF
>16|TRBJ1-2|-|TRBD1|TRBV19
TGTGCCAGTAGCATCACAGGGCGCGCAGGGGGCTATGGCTACACCTTC
CASSITGRAGGYGYTF
>17|TRBJ2-7|-|TRBD1|TRBV23-1
TGCGCCAGCAGTCAAATTCGACAGGGGCGCAGATGCTACGAGCAGTACTTC
CASSQIRQGRRCYEQYF
>11|TRBJ1-1|few|-|TRBV20-1
TGCAGTGCTACGGGAGGATATGAAGCTTTCTTT
CSATGGYEAFF
>15|TRBJ2-7|-|-|TRBV28
TGTGCCAGCAGCCGGACAGCGCTAGGGATCTACGAGCAGTACTTC
CASSRTALGIYEQYF
>14|TRBJ2-7|-|-|TRBV10-3
TGTGCCATCAAAGACACCCACCCTTCCTACGAGCAGTACTTC
CAIKDTHPSYEQYF
>14|TRBJ2-3|-|-|TRBV28
TGTGCCAGCAGGGCCGTTCACAGGGCAGATACGCAGTATTTT
CASRAVHRADTQYF
>14|TRBJ2-7|-|-|TRBV5-1
TGCGCCAGCAGCCCGGACGGCGTCACCTACGAGCAGTACTTC
CASSPDGVTYEQYF
>15|TRBJ2-7|-|-|TRBV5-4
TGTGCCAGCAGCTTGGGGGGGACAAGAGCCTACGAGCAGTACTTC
CASSLGGTRAYEQYF
>16|TRBJ2-3|-|TRBD2|TRBV4-2
TGTGCCAGCAGCCAGACCACTAGCGGGAGTCCAGATACGCAGTATTTT
CASSQTTSGSPDTQYF
>13|TRBJ2-5|-|-|TRBV14
TGTGCCAGCAGCCATATCCCCCGAGAGACCCAGTACTTC
CASSHIPRETQYF
>14|TRBJ2-1|once|TRBD1|TRBV27
TGTGCCAGCAGTCGACAGGGGGCGGTCTATGAGCAGTTCTTC
CASSRQGAVYEQFF
>14|TRBJ1-1|-|-|TRBV19
TGTGCCAGTAGTATTGGCAGGGTGGACACTGAAGCTTTCTTT
CASSIGRVDTEAFF
>16|TRBJ2-7|-|TRBD2|TRBV4-3
TGCGCCAGCAGCCAAGGACGGGCGGGAGGGGCCGAGAGGCAGTACTTC
CASSQGRAGGAERQYF
>15|TRBJ2-2|-|TRBD1|TRBV5-1
TGCGCCAGCAGCTTTCTAGGGGGCGCGAACGGGGAGCTGTTTTTT
CASSFLGGANGELFF
>14|TRBJ2-7|-|-|TRBV11-2
TGTGCCAGCAGCCTCGGCCCGGGTCCCTACGAGCAGTACTTC
CASSLGPGPYEQYF
>13|TRBJ2-7|-|-|TRBV14
TGTGCCAGCAGCCAAGTTCCGGCCTACGAGCAGTACTTC
CASSQVPAYEQYF
>14|TRBJ2-1|-|-|TRBV7-2
TGTGCCAGCAGCTTAGCGGGAGGTGGCAATGAGCAGTTCTTC
CASSLAGGGNEQFF
>17|TRBJ2-2|-|TRBD1|TRBV5-6
TGTGCCAGCAGATTACGGACAGGGGGCTTTTACACCGGGGAGCTGTTTTTT
CASRLRTGGFYTGELFF
>14|TRBJ1-2|-|-|TRBV2
TGTGCCAGCAGTGGAACAGGGATTAACTATGGCTACACCTTC
CASSGTGINYGYTF
>17|TRBJ2-1|-|-|TRBV7-3
TGTGCCAGCAGCTTAACAAGCGGGCTGAGCTCCTACAATGAGCAGTTCTTC
CASSLTSGLSSYNEQFF
>14|TRBJ2-3|-|-|TRBV27
TGTGCCAGCAGTCTCCTCGGAGGCACAGATACGCAGTATTTT
CASSLLGGTDTQYF
>16|TRBJ1-1|-|-|TRBV5-5
TGTGCCAGCAGCGGGGGGCCGGGGGCTCTGCCATTTGAAGCTTTCTTT
CASSGGPGALPFEAFF
>13|TRBJ2-1|-|-|TRBV18
TGTGCCAGCTCACCCCCAAACGACAATGAGCAGTTCTTC
CASSPPNDNEQFF
>16|TRBJ2-1|-|TRBD2|TRBV7-3
TGTGCCAGCAGCTCCCCCCCCGGACTAGCGTTTGGTGAGCAGTTCTTC
CASSSPPGLAFGEQFF